This T cell receptor beta chain originates from a study of blood T cell repertoires in COVID-19. Study summary: T cells, B-cell-depleted T cells, or PBMCs provided the cDNA or gDNA that served as material.

Germline V lookup: CDR1 KGHDR, CDR2 SFDVKD. There are 15 residues in the CDR3. V lost 1 base to trimming and J lost 7 bases; unmatched junction nucleotides: 4. Data came from immunoSEQ multiplex PCR; TCRdb stores just in-frame clones and leaves some out. Altogether approximately 170,000 clones are present, approximately 85% being singletons, with the ten largest covering about 1.2%. The chain has TRBV24-1 and TRBJ2-2, with TRBD1 matching 8 bases. The material sequenced was peripheral blood. This TCR was sampled from a man in his 60s who had recovered from COVID-19. The CDR3 region is CATSDLMTGDGELFF. CDR3 DNA: TGTGCCACCAGTGATTTAATGACAGGGGACGGGGAGCTGTTTTTT.